The entry below gives a single TCR beta chain sequence along with its context. Its matching antigen is unknown. These data are taken from a study of response to subunit inactivated influenza vaccine. The CDR3 contains 13 residues. Per germline, CDR1 DFQATT and CDR2 SNEGSKA (reference sequence). V lost 0 bases and J lost 7, with 12 bases in between. TCRdb passed the RT-PCR reads through MiXCR, listing each CDR3 protein once. The sample has roughly 790,000 distinct CDR3 sequences; less than 25% are singletons. Study results and limitations: With each seasonal influenza vaccination, the authors suggested, few new T cells are recruited.

V is TRBV20-1 and J is TRBJ1-1; D is uncertain. The source was PBMCs from blood, collected about 5 days after vaccination. This clonotype was sampled from a man between 45 and 60 years old who received an inactivated influenza vaccine. The CDR3 nucleotides are TGCAGTGCTAGAGATGGGCAGGCCTATGAAGCTTTCTTT. It encodes CSARDGQAYEAFF.